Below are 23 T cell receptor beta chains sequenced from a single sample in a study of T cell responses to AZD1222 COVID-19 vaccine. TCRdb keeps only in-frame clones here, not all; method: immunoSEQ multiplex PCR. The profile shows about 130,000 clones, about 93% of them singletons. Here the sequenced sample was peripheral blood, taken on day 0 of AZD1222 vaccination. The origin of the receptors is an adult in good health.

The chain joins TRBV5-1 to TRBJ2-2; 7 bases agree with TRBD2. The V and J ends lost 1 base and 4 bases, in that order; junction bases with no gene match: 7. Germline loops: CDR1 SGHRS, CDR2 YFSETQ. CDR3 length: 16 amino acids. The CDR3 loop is CASSLLGGSTTGELFF. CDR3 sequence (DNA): TGCGCCAGCAGCTTGTTAGGCGGGAGCACCACCGGGGAGCTGTTTTTT. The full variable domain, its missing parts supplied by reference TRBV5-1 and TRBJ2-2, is KAGVTQTPRYLIKTRGQQVTLSCSPISGHRSVSWYQQTPGQGLQFLFEYFSETQRNKGNFPGRFSGRQFSNSRSEMNVSTLELGDSALYLCASSLLGGSTTGELFFGEGSRLTVL.

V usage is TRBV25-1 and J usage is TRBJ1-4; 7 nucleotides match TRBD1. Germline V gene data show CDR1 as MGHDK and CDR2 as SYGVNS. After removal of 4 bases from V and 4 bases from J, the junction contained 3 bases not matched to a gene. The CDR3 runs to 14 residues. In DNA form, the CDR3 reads TGTGCCAGCAGTGTTCAGGGGGGTAATGAAAAACTGTTTTTT. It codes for CASSVQGGNEKLFF.

The CDR3 sequence: CAWKVTGGAGEQYF. In DNA, the CDR3 is TGTGCCTGGAAAGTGACAGGGGGCGCGGGGGAGCAGTACTTC. The J gene is TRBJ2-7, the V gene TRBV30; TRBD1 aligns across 10 bases. This CDR3 comprises 14 residues. CDR1 is GTSNPN and CDR2 is SVGIG in the germline V gene (reference sequence). The trim removed 4 bases at V and 7 bases at J, leaving 10 bases unmatched.

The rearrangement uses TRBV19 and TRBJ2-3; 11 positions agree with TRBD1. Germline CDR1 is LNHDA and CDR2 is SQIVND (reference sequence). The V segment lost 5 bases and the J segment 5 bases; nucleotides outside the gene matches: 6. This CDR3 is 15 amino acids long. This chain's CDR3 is CASSLGQGGRDTQYF. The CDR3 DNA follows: TGTGCCAGTAGTCTGGGACAGGGGGGTAGAGATACGCAGTATTTT.

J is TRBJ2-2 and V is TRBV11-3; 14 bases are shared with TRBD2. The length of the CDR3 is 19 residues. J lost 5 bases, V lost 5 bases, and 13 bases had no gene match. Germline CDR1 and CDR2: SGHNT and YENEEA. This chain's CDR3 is CASSPGTSGSLLATGELFF. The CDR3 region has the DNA TGTGCCAGCAGCCCAGGGACTAGCGGGAGTTTGTTGGCGACCGGGGAGCTGTTTTTT.

The CDR3 is CASSFERTGKNEQFF. Here the CDR3 DNA reads TGTGCCAGCAGCTTCGAAAGGACAGGGAAAAATGAGCAGTTCTTC. The J gene is TRBJ2-1, the V gene TRBV7-8; 8 positions agree with TRBD1. Germline-derived CDR1 and CDR2 are SGHVS and FQNEAQ. The CDR3 covers 15 residues. The trim removed 3 bases at V and 7 bases at J, leaving 8 bases unmatched.

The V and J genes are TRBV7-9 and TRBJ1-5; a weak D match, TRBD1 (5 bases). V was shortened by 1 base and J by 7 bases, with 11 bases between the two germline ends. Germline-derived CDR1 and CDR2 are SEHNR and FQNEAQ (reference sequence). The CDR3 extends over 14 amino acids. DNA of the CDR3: TGTGCCAGCAGCTTAGAAGGGGCGCGGCAGCCCCAGCATTTT. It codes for CASSLEGARQPQHF.

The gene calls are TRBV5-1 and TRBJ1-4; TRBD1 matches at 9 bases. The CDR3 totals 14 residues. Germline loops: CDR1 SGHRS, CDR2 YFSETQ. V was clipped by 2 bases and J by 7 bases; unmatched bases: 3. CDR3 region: CASSFRQGGEKLFF. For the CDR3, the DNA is TGCGCCAGCAGCTTCAGACAGGGGGGTGAAAAACTGTTTTTT.

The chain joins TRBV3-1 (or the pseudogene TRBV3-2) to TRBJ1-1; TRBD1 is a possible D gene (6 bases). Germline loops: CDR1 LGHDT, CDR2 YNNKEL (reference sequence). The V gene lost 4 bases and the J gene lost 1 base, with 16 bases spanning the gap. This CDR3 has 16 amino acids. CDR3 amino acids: CASSPTGIGSNTEAFF. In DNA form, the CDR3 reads TGTGCCAGCAGCCCCACAGGGATCGGATCGAACACTGAAGCTTTCTTT.

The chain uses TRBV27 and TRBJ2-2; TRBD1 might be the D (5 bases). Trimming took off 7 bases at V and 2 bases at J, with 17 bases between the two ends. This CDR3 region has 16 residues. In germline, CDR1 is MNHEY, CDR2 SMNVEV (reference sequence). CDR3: CASTPRVGVNTGELFF. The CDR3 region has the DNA TGTGCCAGCACCCCCAGGGTTGGAGTCAACACCGGGGAGCTGTTTTTT.

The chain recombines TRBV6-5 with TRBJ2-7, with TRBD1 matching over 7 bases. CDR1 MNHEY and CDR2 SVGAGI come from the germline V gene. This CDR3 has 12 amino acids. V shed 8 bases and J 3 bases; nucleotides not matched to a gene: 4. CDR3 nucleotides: TGTGCCAGCCGGGGACAGCTCTACGAGCAGTACTTC. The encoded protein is CASRGQLYEQYF.

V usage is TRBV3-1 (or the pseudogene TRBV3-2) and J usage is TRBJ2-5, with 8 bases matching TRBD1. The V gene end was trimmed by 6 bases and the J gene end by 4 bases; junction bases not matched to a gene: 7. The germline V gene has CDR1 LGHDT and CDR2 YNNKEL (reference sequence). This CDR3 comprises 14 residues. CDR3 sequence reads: CASSRTGGAETQYF. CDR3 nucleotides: TGTGCCAGCAGTCGAACAGGGGGTGCAGAGACCCAGTACTTC.

CDR3: CASRIWDSGELFF. The CDR3 nucleotides are TGTGCCAGCAGAATATGGGACTCCGGGGAGCTGTTTTTT. This chain links TRBV6-5 with TRBJ2-2; possibly TRBD2 for D (6 bases). The V end was cut by 6 bases, the J end by 6 bases, with 11 bases between. Germline V gene sequence: CDR1 MNHEY, CDR2 SVGAGI. The CDR3 runs to 13 residues.

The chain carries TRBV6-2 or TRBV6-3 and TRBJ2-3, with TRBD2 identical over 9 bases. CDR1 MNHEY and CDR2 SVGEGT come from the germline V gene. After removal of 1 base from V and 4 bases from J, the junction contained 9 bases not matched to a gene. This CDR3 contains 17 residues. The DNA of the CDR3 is TGTGCCAGCAGTTACTTCTGGGCTAGCGGGAAGCCAGATACGCAGTATTTT. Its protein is CASSYFWASGKPDTQYF.

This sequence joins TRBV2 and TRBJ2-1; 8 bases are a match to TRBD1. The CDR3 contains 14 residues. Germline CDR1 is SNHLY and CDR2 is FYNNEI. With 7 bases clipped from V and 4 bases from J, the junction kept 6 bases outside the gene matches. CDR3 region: CASKGQGAYNEQFF. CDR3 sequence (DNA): TGTGCCAGCAAGGGGCAGGGGGCTTACAATGAGCAGTTCTTC.

The CDR3 region is CASSNRRYQPQHF. For the CDR3, the DNA is TGTGCCAGCAGCAACAGACGATATCAGCCCCAGCATTTT. The genes are TRBV5-6 and TRBJ1-5; no clear D. The CDR3 runs 13 residues. The V and J ends lost 4 bases and 5 bases respectively, with 10 bases between them. Germline V gives CDR1 SGHDT, CDR2 YYEEEE.

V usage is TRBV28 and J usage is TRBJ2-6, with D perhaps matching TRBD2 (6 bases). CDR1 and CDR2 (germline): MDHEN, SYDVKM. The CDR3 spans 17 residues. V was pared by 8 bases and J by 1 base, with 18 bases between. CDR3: CASSRRGGVSGANVLTF. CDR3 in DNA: TGTGCCAGCTCCCGGAGGGGCGGTGTTTCTGGGGCCAACGTCCTGACTTTC.

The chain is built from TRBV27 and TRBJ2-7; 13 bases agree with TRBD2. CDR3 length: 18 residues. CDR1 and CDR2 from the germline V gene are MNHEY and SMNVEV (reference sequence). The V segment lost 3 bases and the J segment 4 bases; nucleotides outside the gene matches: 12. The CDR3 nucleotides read TGTGCCAGCAGTTTCACAGGCGGGACTAGCGGGATTAGTTACGAGCAGTACTTC. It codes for CASSFTGGTSGISYEQYF.

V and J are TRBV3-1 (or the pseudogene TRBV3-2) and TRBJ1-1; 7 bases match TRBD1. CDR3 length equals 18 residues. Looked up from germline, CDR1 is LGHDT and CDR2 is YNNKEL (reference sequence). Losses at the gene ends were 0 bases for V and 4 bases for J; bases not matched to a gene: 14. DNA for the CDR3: TGTGCCAGCAGCCAAGAAATACCCCCGGACAGGCGATTCACTGAAGCTTTCTTT. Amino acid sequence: CASSQEIPPDRRFTEAFF.

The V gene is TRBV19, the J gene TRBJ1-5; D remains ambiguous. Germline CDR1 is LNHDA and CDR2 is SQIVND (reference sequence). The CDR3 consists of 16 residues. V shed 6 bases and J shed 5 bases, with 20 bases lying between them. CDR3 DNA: TGTGCCAGTAGAGCCGAGCAAGGGCAGTTCTATCAGCCCCAGCATTTT. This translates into CASRAEQGQFYQPQHF.

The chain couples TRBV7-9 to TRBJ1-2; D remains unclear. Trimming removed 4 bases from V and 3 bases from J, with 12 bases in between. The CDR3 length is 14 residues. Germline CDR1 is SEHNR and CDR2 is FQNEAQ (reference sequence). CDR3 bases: TGTGCCAGCAGCTCATCAGTGAAAGACTATGGCTACACCTTC. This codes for CASSSSVKDYGYTF.

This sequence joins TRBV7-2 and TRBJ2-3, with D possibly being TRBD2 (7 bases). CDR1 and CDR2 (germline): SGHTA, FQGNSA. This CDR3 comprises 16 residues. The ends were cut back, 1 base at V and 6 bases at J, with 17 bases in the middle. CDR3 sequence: CASSLGRGRGTDTQYF. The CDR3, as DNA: TGTGCCAGCAGCTTAGGCCGGGGGCGGGGGACTGATACGCAGTATTTT.

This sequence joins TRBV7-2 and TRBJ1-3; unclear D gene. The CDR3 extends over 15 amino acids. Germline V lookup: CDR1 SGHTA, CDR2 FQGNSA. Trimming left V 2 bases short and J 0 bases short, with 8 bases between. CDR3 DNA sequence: TGTGCCAGCAGCTTACAGGTGCTCTCTGGAAACACCATATATTTT. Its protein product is CASSLQVLSGNTIYF.